The 20 T cell receptor beta chains listed next were all sequenced from one sample in a study of cytomegalovirus exposure and HLA in healthy donors. PCR used 60 Vbeta primers and 13 Jbeta primers. The protocol was immunoSEQ multiplex PCR, while the TCRdb copy is restricted to in-frame clones and leaves out a portion. The sample lists under 250,000 clones; less than 85% were seen once. Source material: PBMCs. These receptors all stem from a man younger than 35 in good health and CMV-seronegative.

The V gene is TRBV5-1, the J gene TRBJ1-1; a weak D match, TRBD1 (6 bases). The V gene's germline CDR1 is SGHRS and CDR2 YFSETQ. V was trimmed by 0 bases and J by 0 bases, leaving 15 bases between them. The CDR3 sequence is 17 residues long. CDR3 nucleotides: TGCGCCAGCAGCTTGGCAGGGGCCTTCCAAATGAACACTGAAGCTTTCTTT. Encoded protein: CASSLAGAFQMNTEAFF. The entire variable domain, with the rest obtained from reference TRBV5-1 and TRBJ1-1, is as follows: KAGVTQTPRYLIKTRGQQVTLSCSPISGHRSVSWYQQTPGQGLQFLFEYFSETQRNKGNFPGRFSGRQFSNSRSEMNVSTLELGDSALYLCASSLAGAFQMNTEAFFGQGTRLTVV.

This CDR3 is CASGRPRGGNTIYF. As DNA, the CDR3 is TGTGCCAGCGGAAGACCGCGGGGAGGAAACACCATATATTTT. The genes are TRBV11-2 and TRBJ1-3; D is undetermined. V was clipped by 8 bases and J by 4 bases, with 15 bases between them. The CDR3 covers 14 residues. CDR1 SGHAT and CDR2 FQNNGV come from the germline V gene.

The genes are TRBV27 and TRBJ2-3; TRBD2 matches at 9 bases. Germline trimming cut 5 bases from V and 1 base from J; bases unmatched to any gene: 7. This CDR3 contains 16 residues. The V gene's germline CDR1 is MNHEY and CDR2 SMNVEV (reference sequence). CDR3: CASSVGTSRGTDTQYF. In DNA, the CDR3 is TGTGCCAGCAGTGTGGGGACTAGCCGAGGCACAGATACGCAGTATTTT.

The V call is TRBV7-9, the J call TRBJ2-3; D is possibly TRBD1 (6 bases). The V gene's germline CDR1 is SEHNR and CDR2 FQNEAQ (reference sequence). V lost 5 bases and J lost 8, with 20 bases in between. The CDR3 contains 15 residues. CDR3 sequence: CASSQDGQPPGTQYF. CDR3 DNA: TGTGCCAGCAGCCAAGATGGACAGCCGCCGGGTACGCAGTATTTT.

This rearrangement joins TRBV5-1 to TRBJ2-7; 8 bases map to TRBD1. This CDR3 comprises 16 residues. Germline V lookup: CDR1 SGHRS, CDR2 YFSETQ. Germline trimming cut 4 bases from V and 3 bases from J; bases unmatched to any gene: 12. The CDR3 DNA reads as TGCGCCAGCAGCCGAGGACAGGGCGCCACAATCTACGAGCAGTACTTC. Amino acid sequence: CASSRGQGATIYEQYF.

This clone turned up a few times. The chain employs TRBV28 and TRBJ1-5; D remains unclear. The germline V gene has CDR1 MDHEN and CDR2 SYDVKM. This CDR3 spans 13 amino acids. Trimming stripped 9 bases from V and 9 bases from J, with 18 bases between. The CDR3 sequence is CASNTLPDGPQHF. The CDR3 coding sequence is TGTGCCAGTAACACACTACCAGATGGGCCCCAGCATTTT.

V is TRBV10-1 and J is TRBJ2-5; 8 bases match TRBD1. CDR1 WNHNN and CDR2 SYGVQD come from the germline V gene (reference sequence). This CDR3 region has 15 residues. V lost 8 bases, J lost 1 base, and 9 bases stayed unmatched. The CDR3 nucleotides are TGCGCCAGCGGAAGGACAGGGACCATCCAAGAGACCCAGTACTTC. Amino acids: CASGRTGTIQETQYF.

The chain links TRBV14 to TRBJ2-7, with 7 nucleotides matching TRBD2. Germline CDR1 reads SGHDN; CDR2 reads FVKESK. Losses at the gene ends were 4 bases for V and 7 bases for J; bases not matched to a gene: 7. The CDR3 contains 13 residues. The CDR3 DNA reads as TGTGCCAGCAGCCTCGCGGGAGCGAATGAGCAGTACTTC. The encoded protein is CASSLAGANEQYF. Using reference TRBV14 and TRBJ2-7 for the parts outside the CDR3, the full variable domain is EAGVTQFPSHSVIEKGQTVTLRCDPISGHDNLYWYRRVMGKEIKFLLHFVKESKQDESGMPNNRFLAERTGGTYSTLKVQPAELEDSGVYFCASSLAGANEQYFGPGTRLTVT.

This chain joins TRBV2 and TRBJ1-1, with 8 bases matching TRBD1. J lost 6 bases, V lost 6 bases, and 9 bases had no gene match. This CDR3 spans 14 amino acids. Per the germline V gene, CDR1 is SNHLY and CDR2 is FYNNEI. The CDR3 sequence: CASRAQGVRPEAFF. DNA for the CDR3: TGTGCCAGCAGAGCACAGGGGGTCAGGCCTGAAGCTTTCTTT.

The rearrangement links TRBV2 to TRBJ1-4; 8 bases map to TRBD1. CDR1 SNHLY and CDR2 FYNNEI come from the germline V gene. Trimming took 3 bases from V and 4 from J; bases not matched to a gene: 7. This CDR3 is built from 16 residues. The CDR3 DNA is TGTGCCAGCAGTGATAACAGGGGGTGGATTAATGAAAAACTGTTTTTT. Amino acids: CASSDNRGWINEKLFF.

Comment on this clone: One end of the junction fails to match germline, which may point to a read error. The chain employs TRBV9 and TRBJ2-3, with a tentative D call TRBD2 (7 bases). CDR1 is SGDLS and CDR2 is YYNGEE in the germline V gene. CDR3 size: 15 residues. CDR3 residues: CASSEGGGGTDAQYF. In nucleotides, the CDR3 is TGTGCCAGCAGCGAAGGGGGGGGAGGCACAGATGCGCAGTATTTT. The whole variable domain, filled in from reference TRBV9 and TRBJ2-3, reads DSGVTQTPKHLITATGQRVTLRCSPRSGDLSVYWYQQSLDQGLQFLIQYYNGEERAKGNILERFSAQQFPDLHSELNLSSLELGDSALYFCASSEGGGGTDAQYFGPGTRLTVL.

V usage is TRBV2 and J usage is TRBJ1-4, with 10 bases that match TRBD1. Germline V gene sequence: CDR1 SNHLY, CDR2 FYNNEI. The CDR3 is made up of 15 amino acids. V lost 2 bases, J lost 8 bases, and 5 bases stayed unmatched. The CDR3 DNA reads as TGTGCCAGCAGTGAATACGGGACAGGGGCCGAAAAACTGTTTTTT. Its protein product is CASSEYGTGAEKLFF. Complete variable domain (other parts from reference TRBV2 and TRBJ1-4): EPEVTQTPSHQVTQMGQEVILRCVPISNHLYFYWYRQILGQKVEFLVSFYNNEISEKSEIFDDQFSVERPDGSNFTLKIRSTKLEDSAMYFCASSEYGTGAEKLFFGSGTQLSVL.

The V call is TRBV30, the J call TRBJ2-7; D perhaps matches TRBD1 (6 bases). Germline V CDR1 and CDR2: GTSNPN, SVGIG (reference sequence). The CDR3 has 16 amino acids. With 2 bases removed from V and 4 bases from J, the gap between germline ends came to 21 bases. The CDR3 bases are TGTGCCTGGAGTACAGGGTTGACCAGTGGGAGTTACGAGCAGTACTTC. Its translation is CAWSTGLTSGSYEQYF.

The chain employs TRBV2 and TRBJ2-7; 9 positions match TRBD2. V trimming: 2 bases; J trimming: 1 base; junction bases outside the gene matches: 3. The germline V gene encodes CDR1 SNHLY and CDR2 FYNNEI. The CDR3 runs to 15 residues. CDR3 in amino acids: CASSEIAGVSYEQYF. CDR3 coding DNA: TGTGCCAGCAGTGAAATAGCGGGAGTATCCTACGAGCAGTACTTC.

V usage is TRBV2 and J usage is TRBJ2-2, with D hard to call. Germline-derived CDR1 and CDR2 are SNHLY and FYNNEI. Deletions cut 5 bases from V and 3 bases from J, with 7 bases between. The CDR3 loop spans 13 amino acids. The CDR3 region is CASSFGYTGELFF. DNA of the CDR3: TGTGCCAGCAGTTTCGGGTACACCGGGGAGCTGTTTTTT.

This clone has more than one count but fewer than ten. The chain carries TRBV27 and TRBJ2-3; a weak D match, TRBD2 (5 bases). Germline CDR1 MNHEY, CDR2 SMNVEV (reference sequence). The CDR3 runs to 12 residues. V was trimmed by 8 bases and J by 8 bases, leaving 14 bases between them. This chain's CDR3 is CASGNSGGTQYF. CDR3 sequence (DNA): TGTGCCAGCGGCAACTCCGGAGGTACGCAGTATTTT.

This clone has a handful of counts. The rearrangement links TRBV6-1 to TRBJ1-1; a weak D match, TRBD1 (5 bases). This CDR3 contains 15 residues. Trimming stripped 1 base from V and 11 bases from J, with 20 bases between. CDR1 is MNHNS, CDR2 SASEGT, per germline. The CDR3 sequence: CASSEGVGLGMRAFF. The CDR3 DNA reads as TGTGCCAGCAGTGAAGGGGTGGGGCTTGGGATGCGGGCTTTCTTT.

The chain couples TRBV30 to TRBJ2-1; D unclear. Trimming took off 1 base at V and 7 bases at J, with 8 bases between the two ends. Per the germline V gene, CDR1 is GTSNPN and CDR2 is SVGIG (reference sequence). The CDR3 loop spans 12 amino acids. CDR3 loop: CAWSAQWNEQFF. The DNA of the CDR3 is TGTGCCTGGAGTGCTCAGTGGAATGAGCAGTTCTTC. Together with reference TRBV30 and TRBJ2-1, the CDR3 gives the full variable domain: SQTIHQWPATLVQPVGSPLSLECTVEGTSNPNLYWYRQAAGRGLQLLFYSVGIGQISSEVPQNLSASRPQDRQFILSSKKLLLSDSGFYLCAWSAQWNEQFFGPGTRLTVL.

V usage is TRBV19 and J usage is TRBJ2-6; D unclear. Germline CDR1 and CDR2: LNHDA and SQIVND (reference sequence). V gave up 6 bases and J gave up 0 bases, with 6 bases separating them. The CDR3 extends over 14 amino acids. The CDR3 protein is CASRLNSGANVLTF. CDR3 nucleotides: TGTGCCAGTAGACTGAACTCTGGGGCCAACGTCCTGACTTTC.

The rearrangement uses TRBV19 and TRBJ2-1, with 8 bases that match TRBD1. Germline CDR1 and CDR2: LNHDA and SQIVND (reference sequence). J was trimmed by 3 bases and V by 5 bases; bases with no gene match: 6. CDR3 length: 15 residues. CDR3 protein: CASSLSGQGYNEQFF. The CDR3 DNA reads as TGTGCCAGTAGTCTGTCCGGACAGGGCTACAATGAGCAGTTCTTC.